This section outlines one T cell receptor (beta chain) sequence together with its context. Its antigen target is currently unknown. No base qualities exist here, and no much larger clone lies one base off it. Whole blood was collected in K2EDTA tubes by collaborating institutions according to the institutions' own protocols. For TCRbeta analysis, collaborators shipped samples in one of three forms: frozen whole blood, isolated PBMCs, or DNA extracted from either of those sample types. The data stem from a study of blood T cell repertoires in COVID-19 (TCRdb year 2020). In the study overall: Collaborator samples came from the United States, Italy and Spain and covered acute and convalescent phases of COVID-19. The material from the prospective study consisted of cDNA or gDNA derived from T cells, B-cell-depleted T cells, or PBMCs. The dataset comprised deeply sampled blood TCRbeta repertoires from subjects exposed to, actively infected with, or recovered from COVID-19. A freely available public database, intended as a resource for researchers studying the immune response to SARS-CoV-2, is where the repertoires were released. Samples came from the ongoing ImmuneRACE study (first 160 participants) plus 1,254 subjects from 6 global collaborators. Sample metadata almost always included a de-identified subject ID, COVID-19 status, age in years and sex. Where HLA class I and class II types were available, the types were taken from metadata supplied by the sample provider, not from assay-based typing.

The CDR3, cysteine through phenylalanine, is 16 amino acids long. Only the CDR3 region is kept as DNA, spanning 48 bases read in frame from base 1. V loses 4 bases at its end and J loses 3 bases; junction bases beyond the gene matches: 6. CDR1 MGHRA and CDR2 YSYEKL are derived from the germline V gene. TCRbeta CDR3 regions were amplified from genomic DNA using the immunoSEQ Assay, a bias-controlled multiplex PCR. Under the source paper's analysis protocol: Nucleated cell counts per sample were estimated from amplification of reference gene primers within the assay. Sequence reads were collapsed and filtered to measure the absolute abundance of every unique TCRbeta CDR3 rearrangement. For each sample, productive Simpson clonality was calculated as the square root of Simpson's diversity index over productive rearrangements. TCRdb retrieved this table from immuneACCESS and kept in-frame rearrangements only. Not all clones are present; in checked studies, unresolved V genes account for under half, and no reason is known for the remainder. V and J calls and clone size are copied from that table; D and trimming were computed from the DNA. Counted in this sample were some 200,000 clones; roughly 82% of them appeared once. Jointly, the top ten make up 9.5% to 10% of the sample.

What the study reported, not specific to this receptor: Clinical and demographic metadata were provided uncurated, with the amount varying by source and participant.

The sequence links TRBV4-1 to TRBJ1-5; TRBD1 agrees with 10 junctional bases. The clonotype originates from a man over 45 with active or convalescent COVID-19. The sequenced material came from peripheral blood. The DNA is TGCGCCAGCAGCCCGGGACAGGGGATGGACAATCAGCCCCAGCATTTT. Its protein is CASSPGQGMDNQPQHF.